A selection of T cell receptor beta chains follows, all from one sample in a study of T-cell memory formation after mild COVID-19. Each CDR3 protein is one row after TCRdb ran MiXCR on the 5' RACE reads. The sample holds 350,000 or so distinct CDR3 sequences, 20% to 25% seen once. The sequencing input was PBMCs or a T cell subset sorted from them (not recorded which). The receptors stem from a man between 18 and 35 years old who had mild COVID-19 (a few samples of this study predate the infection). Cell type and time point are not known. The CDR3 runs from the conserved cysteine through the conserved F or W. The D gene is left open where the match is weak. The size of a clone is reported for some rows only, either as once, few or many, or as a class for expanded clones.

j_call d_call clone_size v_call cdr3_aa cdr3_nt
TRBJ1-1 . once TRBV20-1 CSARTPRSTEAFF TGCAGTGCGCGGACACCGAGGAGCACTGAAGCTTTCTTT
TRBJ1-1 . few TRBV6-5 CASSYSVNTEAFF TGTGCCAGCAGCTACAGCGTGAACACTGAAGCTTTCTTT
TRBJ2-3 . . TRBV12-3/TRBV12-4 CASSLTGWGQYF TGTGCCAGCAGTTTGACGGGTTGGGGGCAGTATTTT
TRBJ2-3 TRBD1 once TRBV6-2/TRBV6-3 CASTTGWPDTQYF TGTGCCAGTACGACAGGGTGGCCAGATACGCAGTATTTT
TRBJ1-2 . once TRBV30 CASQHTYGYTF TGTGCCTCACAACACACGTATGGCTACACCTTC
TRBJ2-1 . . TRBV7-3 CASSSGLREQFF TGTGCCAGCAGCTCCGGACTCAGAGAGCAGTTCTTC
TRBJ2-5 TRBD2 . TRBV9 CASSVAAGGGETQYF TGTGCCAGCAGCGTAGCAGCGGGGGGAGGGGAGACCCAGTACTTC
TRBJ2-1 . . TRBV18 CASSPGLGGRSNEQFF TGTGCCAGCTCACCAGGTCTGGGGGGCCGGAGCAATGAGCAGTTCTTC
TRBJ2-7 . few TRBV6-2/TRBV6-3 CASSYSVEKGAYEQYF TGTGCCAGCAGTTACTCCGTCGAGAAAGGGGCCTACGAGCAGTACTTC
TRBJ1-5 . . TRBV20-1 CSARPSHSNQPQHF TGCAGTGCCAGACCTTCTCATAGCAATCAGCCCCAGCATTTT
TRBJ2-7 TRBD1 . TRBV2 CASRETGGEQYF TGTGCCAGCAGGGAAACAGGGGGCGAGCAGTACTTC
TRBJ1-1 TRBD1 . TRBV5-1 CASSLYATGTTEAFF TGCGCCAGCAGCTTGTATGCGACAGGGACCACTGAAGCTTTCTTT
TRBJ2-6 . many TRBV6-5 CASHTGGVSGANVLTF TGTGCCAGCCATACCGGCGGGGTCTCTGGGGCCAACGTCCTGACTTTC
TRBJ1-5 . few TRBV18 CASSPPNGGDQPQHF TGTGCCAGCTCACCACCGAATGGGGGCGATCAGCCCCAGCATTTT
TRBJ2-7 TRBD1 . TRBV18 CATGRQGVSSYEQYF TGTGCCACTGGAAGACAGGGGGTTTCCTCCTACGAGCAGTACTTC
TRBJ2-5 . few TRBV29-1 CSVEEEGLAQYF TGCAGCGTTGAAGAGGAGGGGTTGGCCCAGTACTTC
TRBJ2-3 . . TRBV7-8 CASSTRRDPTTDTQYF TGTGCCAGCAGCACCCGCCGGGACCCAACCACAGATACGCAGTATTTT